This passage covers 30 T cell receptor beta chains from one sample sequenced in a study of blood T cell repertoires in COVID-19. Generated by immunoSEQ multiplex PCR, the TCRdb table keeps only in-frame clones and is missing some. The sample has roughly 140,000 clones, about 88% seen once. Sequenced material: peripheral blood. Receptors originate from a human donor in a cohort sampled during active COVID-19.

The chain uses TRBV4-2 and TRBJ1-1, with D tentatively TRBD1 (6 bases). V lost 1 base to trimming and J lost 4 bases, with 10 bases between them. CDR3 length equals 14 residues. From germline, CDR1 is LGHNA and CDR2 YNFKEQ. The CDR3 DNA reads as TGTGCCAGCAGCCAAGCCAGGGGTAGCACTGAAGCTTTCTTT. Translating gives CASSQARGSTEAFF.

The chain uses TRBV7-2 and TRBJ2-7; the match to TRBD2 covers 8 bases. CDR1 and CDR2 from the germline V gene are SGHTA and FQGNSA. The length of the CDR3 is 16 residues. V was clipped by 5 bases and J by 4 bases; unmatched bases: 13. CDR3 amino acids: CASSQEAGVGTYEQYF. The CDR3 coding sequence is TGTGCCAGCAGCCAAGAAGCGGGAGTAGGGACTTACGAGCAGTACTTC.

The CDR3 sequence: CASSLTGRTEAFF. For the CDR3, the DNA is TGCGCCAGCAGCTTGACAGGCAGGACTGAAGCTTTCTTT. The chain carries TRBV5-1 and TRBJ1-1, with TRBD1 as a possible D gene (5 bases). The CDR3 length is 13 residues. Per the germline V gene, CDR1 is SGHRS and CDR2 is YFSETQ. V was cut by 1 base and J by 5 bases, with 9 bases left in between.

In DNA form, the CDR3 reads TGTGCCAGCAGCTTGTTGGTGGGAGTCAATGAGCAGTTCTTC. This encodes CASSLLVGVNEQFF. The chain recombines TRBV5-6 with TRBJ2-1; D possibly corresponds to TRBD2 (5 bases). The germline V gene encodes CDR1 SGHDT and CDR2 YYEEEE. V lost 1 base, J lost 6 bases, and 11 bases lay in between. This CDR3 contains 14 residues. Full variable domain (missing parts from reference TRBV5-6 and TRBJ2-1): DAGVTQSPTHLIKTRGQQVTLRCSPKSGHDTVSWYQQALGQGPQFIFQYYEEEERQRGNFPDRFSGHQFPNYSSELNVNALLLGDSALYLCASSLLVGVNEQFFGPGTRLTVL.

This clone was detected once. This sequence joins TRBV7-9 and TRBJ2-3, with 11 bases aligning to TRBD2. The V segment lost 4 bases and the J segment 0 bases; nucleotides outside the gene matches: 3. Looked up from germline, CDR1 is SEHNR and CDR2 is FQNEAQ (reference sequence). The CDR3 has 16 residues. The CDR3 here is CASSWGLAVSTDTQYF. CDR3 sequence (DNA): TGTGCCAGCAGCTGGGGACTAGCGGTGAGCACAGATACGCAGTATTTT. Variable domain in full (rest from reference TRBV7-9 and TRBJ2-3): DTGVSQNPRHKITKRGQNVTFRCDPISEHNRLYWYRQTLGQGPEFLTYFQNEAQLEKSRLLSDRFSAERPKGSFSTLEIQRTEQGDSAMYLCASSWGLAVSTDTQYFGPGTRLTVL.

As concerns this clone: The junction and the germline gene differ at one end; a read error may be behind it. In the same sample, other DNA sequences code for this CDR3. V usage is TRBV5-1 and J usage is TRBJ1-6; D perhaps matches TRBD1 (5 bases). The germline V gene encodes CDR1 SGHRS and CDR2 YFSETQ. The CDR3 runs to 18 residues. CDR3 nucleotide sequence: TGCGCTAGCAGCTTGGGATTACTTCGGGGGAAAGGGAATTCACCCCTCCACTTT. As protein: CASSLGLLRGKGNSPLHF. Combining the CDR3 with reference TRBV5-1 and TRBJ1-6 gives the whole variable domain KAGVTQTPRYLIKTRGQQVTLSCSPISGHRSVSWYQQTPGQGLQFLFEYFSETQRNKGNFPGRFSGRQFSNSRSEMNVSTLELGDSALYLCASSLGLLRGKGNSPLHFGNGTRLTVT.

The chain couples TRBV30 to TRBJ1-6, with no clear D. The V and J ends lost 0 bases and 9 bases respectively, with 12 bases between them. Germline CDR1 reads GTSNPN; CDR2 reads SVGIG (reference sequence). CDR3 length: 14 amino acids. This CDR3 reads CAWSVQPFSSPLHF. CDR3 DNA: TGTGCCTGGAGTGTACAACCTTTCAGTTCACCCCTCCACTTT.

This clone was seen only once. DNA for the CDR3: TGTGCCAGCAGCCCTCAGGGTACCCATGGGACTGAAGCTTTCTTT. It specifies CASSPQGTHGTEAFF. The chain carries TRBV7-2 and TRBJ1-1, with D tentatively TRBD1 (5 bases). The CDR3 runs to 15 residues. The V gene lost 5 bases and the J gene lost 5 bases, with 18 bases spanning the gap. Germline CDR1 reads SGHTA; CDR2 reads FQGNSA.

The chain joins TRBV19 to TRBJ2-2; 12 nucleotides align to TRBD2. The CDR3 runs 16 residues. Per germline, CDR1 LNHDA and CDR2 SQIVND (reference sequence). J lost 6 bases, V lost 3 bases, and 5 bases had no gene match. Here the CDR3 reads CASSIGLAGGPGELFF. Written as DNA, the CDR3 is TGTGCCAGTAGTATTGGCCTAGCGGGAGGGCCCGGGGAGCTGTTTTTT.

The chain links TRBV3-1 (or the pseudogene TRBV3-2) to TRBJ2-1; 9 nucleotides line up with TRBD2. CDR1 is LGHDT, CDR2 YNNKEL, per germline (reference sequence). The CDR3 contains 15 residues. The J segment lost 3 bases and the V segment lost 2 bases, leaving 2 bases of the junction unmatched. Written as DNA, the CDR3 is TGTGCCAGCAGCCAACTAGCGGGACTCTACAATGAGCAGTTCTTC. It encodes CASSQLAGLYNEQFF.

The CDR3 DNA follows: TGCGCCAGCAGAAGCGGGGGGGCGGACAATGAGCAGTTCTTC. Protein: CASRSGGADNEQFF. The chain uses TRBV4-1 and TRBJ2-1; TRBD2 agrees at 10 bases. Germline trimming cut 6 bases from V and 5 bases from J; bases unmatched to any gene: 4. The CDR3 length is 14 residues. Germline CDR1 reads MGHRA; CDR2 reads YSYEKL.

On this clone itself: At one boundary the junction diverges from the germline segment, which might be a read error. V gene TRBV6-1 combines with J gene TRBJ1-5; 9 nucleotides line up with TRBD1. CDR3 length equals 15 residues. In germline, CDR1 is MNHNS, CDR2 SASEGT. The CDR3 nucleotides are TGTGCCAGCAGAGAAGGACAGGGGATAAGTCAGCCCCAGCATTTT. Translation gives CASREGQGISQPQHF.

The J gene is TRBJ2-1, the V gene TRBV2; the match to TRBD2 covers 7 bases. With V trimmed by 8 bases and J by 7 bases, 20 bases remained unmatched. The V gene's germline CDR1 is SNHLY and CDR2 FYNNEI. This CDR3 is built from 17 residues. Here the CDR3 reads CASQAGAHRTTPNEQFF. For the CDR3, the DNA is TGTGCCAGCCAGGCGGGAGCCCACCGTACCACACCTAATGAGCAGTTCTTC.

The chain couples TRBV24-1 to TRBJ2-3; TRBD2 matches 8 bases. The CDR3 contains 17 residues. The germline gives CDR1 KGHDR, CDR2 SFDVKD. The J segment lost 1 base and the V segment lost 4 bases, leaving 9 bases of the junction unmatched. The CDR3 DNA follows: TGTGCCACCAGTGACCCCCCCGGGAGGGGGGGCACAGATACGCAGTATTTT. It yields the protein CATSDPPGRGGTDTQYF.

The chain carries TRBV5-4 and TRBJ2-1; TRBD2 agrees at 13 bases. The CDR3 totals 16 residues. J gave up 6 bases and V 4 bases, and 7 bases lay outside the gene matches. Per germline, CDR1 SGHNT and CDR2 YYREEE (reference sequence). Here the CDR3 reads CASSPPGTSGANEQFF. In nucleotides, the CDR3 is TGTGCCAGCAGCCCCCCCGGGACTAGCGGGGCCAATGAGCAGTTCTTC.

The V call is TRBV28, the J call TRBJ2-1; 10 bases agree with TRBD2. CDR3 length: 16 residues. CDR1 is MDHEN and CDR2 is SYDVKM in the germline V gene. V dropped 5 bases and J dropped 4; count of bases not matched to a gene: 8. Here the CDR3 DNA reads TGTGCCAGCAGTCCGTTAGCGGGGGGCCTTTACAATGAGCAGTTCTTC. Protein: CASSPLAGGLYNEQFF.

The chain carries TRBV28 and TRBJ2-5; the match to TRBD2 covers 12 bases. V shed 3 bases, J shed 6 bases, and the junction held 5 bases outside the gene matches. Germline V CDR1 and CDR2: MDHEN, SYDVKM. The CDR3 length is 15 residues. CDR3 coding DNA: TGTGCCAGCAGTTTCCTAGCGGGGGGGCCGAAGACCCAGTACTTC. Translating it yields CASSFLAGGPKTQYF.

The genes are TRBV30 and TRBJ1-1, with D perhaps TRBD1 (6 bases). The CDR3 is 13 residues long. Looked up from germline, CDR1 is GTSNPN and CDR2 is SVGIG (reference sequence). V lost 4 bases and J 3 bases, leaving 12 bases between the germline ends. In DNA form, the CDR3 reads TGTGCCTGGACTCAGGGGAAATACACTGAAGCTTTCTTT. Protein: CAWTQGKYTEAFF.

The V call is TRBV7-9, the J call TRBJ1-1, with D possibly TRBD1 on 5 matching bases. The V end lost 1 base, the J end lost 1 base, and 7 bases lay between the germline ends. The CDR3 is 14 residues long. CDR1 and CDR2 (germline): SEHNR, FQNEAQ (reference sequence). CDR3 region: CASSLGQGNTEAFF. As DNA, the CDR3 is TGTGCCAGCAGCTTAGGTCAGGGGAACACTGAAGCTTTCTTT.

In its sample, this clone was seen once. This sequence joins TRBV5-4 and TRBJ2-7, with 8 nucleotides matching TRBD1. The CDR3 runs to 17 residues. The germline gives CDR1 SGHNT, CDR2 YYREEE (reference sequence). Unmatched junction bases numbered 13, after V lost 2 bases and J lost 3 bases. The DNA of the CDR3 is TGTGCCAGCAGCTTTGTGGTGGGGGCAGGGGGCGGCTACGAGCAGTACTTC. Translating it yields CASSFVVGAGGGYEQYF.

The chain combines TRBV11-3 with TRBJ2-1; D is unclear. Germline-derived CDR1 and CDR2 are SGHNT and YENEEA. This CDR3 is built from 13 residues. The V end was cut by 2 bases, the J end by 7 bases, with 9 bases between. The CDR3 here is CASSLRGGNEQFF. CDR3 nucleotide sequence: TGTGCCAGCAGCTTAAGAGGTGGGAATGAGCAGTTCTTC. The complete variable domain, with remaining parts taken from reference TRBV11-3 and TRBJ2-1, reads EAGVVQSPRYKIIEKKQPVAFWCNPISGHNTLYWYLQNLGQGPELLIRYENEEAVDDSQLPKDRFSAERLKGVDSTLKIQPAELGDSAVYLCASSLRGGNEQFFGPGTRLTVL.

The V call is TRBV30, the J call TRBJ1-2, with 9 bases identical to TRBD1. Trimming took 3 bases from V and 8 from J; bases not matched to a gene: 10. This CDR3 has 14 amino acids. Germline V lookup: CDR1 GTSNPN, CDR2 SVGIG (reference sequence). In nucleotides, the CDR3 is TGTGCCTGGAGCATTCAACAGGGGGCTCGCGGCTACACCTTC. This sequence encodes CAWSIQQGARGYTF.

In its sample, this clone was seen once. V gene TRBV7-9 combines with J gene TRBJ2-7; 10 bases map to TRBD1. CDR3 length: 14 residues. Germline values: CDR1 SEHNR, CDR2 FQNEAQ (reference sequence). V shed 3 bases and J 5 bases; nucleotides not matched to a gene: 4. CDR3 in DNA: TGTGCCAGCAGCTTCGGGACAGGGGTCCACGAGCAGTACTTC. Residues: CASSFGTGVHEQYF.

The chain uses TRBV19 and TRBJ2-7; D possibly corresponds to TRBD1 (6 bases). V lost 7 bases, J lost 3 bases, and 19 bases lay in between. The CDR3 runs to 15 residues. The V gene's germline CDR1 is LNHDA and CDR2 SQIVND (reference sequence). CDR3 nucleotide sequence: TGTGCCAGTAAAATGGCACAGGGTGGATTCTACGAGCAGTACTTC. Protein product: CASKMAQGGFYEQYF.

The chain is built from TRBV7-9 and TRBJ1-1, with a possible D match to TRBD1 (6 bases). This CDR3 region has 15 residues. V dropped 2 bases and J dropped 1 base, with 11 bases sitting between them. Per the germline V gene, CDR1 is SEHNR and CDR2 is FQNEAQ (reference sequence). CDR3 in DNA: TGTGCCAGCAGCTTAATTGTAGGGGGGAACACTGAAGCTTTCTTT. It encodes CASSLIVGGNTEAFF.

This sequence joins TRBV4-2 and TRBJ2-7; tentative D call: TRBD1 (5 bases). The CDR3 length is 15 residues. V lost 0 bases and J 3 bases, leaving 12 bases between the germline ends. Germline CDR1 LGHNA, CDR2 YNFKEQ. The CDR3 loop reads CASSQDLGLNYEQYF. CDR3 in DNA: TGTGCCAGCAGCCAAGATTTGGGGCTGAACTACGAGCAGTACTTC.

This clone occurred many times. The rearrangement links TRBV29-1 to TRBJ1-3; D might be TRBD1 (6 bases). The V end lost 3 bases, the J end lost 3 bases, and 9 bases lay between the germline ends. The CDR3 consists of 13 residues. Germline V CDR1 and CDR2: SQVTM, ANQGSEA. The CDR3 DNA reads TGCAGCGTTGATGAAGGGGGTGGAAACACCATATATTTT. Translated: CSVDEGGGNTIYF.

In nucleotides, the CDR3 is TGTGCCAGCAGTCCCCAGGGCGGGGGGGCCAGTGAGCAGTTCTTC. It is translated as CASSPQGGGASEQFF. This chain links TRBV2 with TRBJ2-1, with TRBD2 matching 9 bases. Germline V gives CDR1 SNHLY, CDR2 FYNNEI. The CDR3 sequence is 15 residues long. The J segment lost 9 bases and the V segment lost 5 bases, leaving 11 bases of the junction unmatched.

The chain recombines TRBV7-9 with TRBJ2-3; 7 bases fit TRBD2. This CDR3 region has 14 residues. V dropped 7 bases and J dropped 2; count of bases not matched to a gene: 6. Looked up from germline, CDR1 is SEHNR and CDR2 is FQNEAQ (reference sequence). CDR3 loop: CASKLAGLTDTQYF. The CDR3 coding sequence is TGTGCCAGCAAGTTAGCGGGCCTCACAGATACGCAGTATTTT.

The genes are TRBV5-3 and TRBJ2-3; 9 bases line up with TRBD2. TRBV5-3 is an open reading frame, and its role is uncertain. V was clipped by 0 bases and J by 3 bases; unmatched bases: 8. The CDR3 length is 17 residues. In nucleotides, the CDR3 is TGTGCCAGAAGCTTGGAAGAGGCGGGGGGGCCTACAGATACGCAGTATTTT. Its protein is CARSLEEAGGPTDTQYF.